Sequencing of this T cell receptor (beta chain) was carried out in a study of cytomegalovirus exposure and HLA in healthy donors. Profiling relied on immunoSEQ multiplex PCR, and the TCRdb table lists in-frame clones only, not all of them. The top ten hold roughly 3% of the sample, which has some 140,000 clones, roughly nine tenths seen once. Study observations and caveats: In vitro checks showed that a few CMV-associated chains really do target CMV antigens. Researchers counted 180 or so TCR beta chains as cytomegalovirus-associated.

As regards this clone: Its antigen is not known.

The sequence was collected from a man aged 18 to 35 in good health and CMV-seronegative. Sequences were obtained from PBMCs.

In DNA form, the CDR3 reads TGTGCCTGGGATAGCGGGAGGGCCGGGGAGACCCAGTACTTC. The encoded protein is CAWDSGRAGETQYF. V gene TRBV30 combines with J gene TRBJ2-5; 11 bases align to TRBD2. Per the germline V gene, CDR1 is GTSNPN and CDR2 is SVGIG (reference sequence). The CDR3 loop spans 14 amino acids. V lost 5 bases and J lost 5; bases outside the gene matches: 7.